The 14 T cell receptor beta chains below were found in one sample sequenced in a study of type 1 and type 2 diabetes patients. Amplification started from genomic DNA. A primer set of 30 forward and 13 reverse primers amplified the CDR3. TCRdb recomputed calls from the multiplex PCR reads with MiXCR, one row per CDR3 protein. The sample has 280,000 or so distinct CDR3 sequences, roughly 44% seen once; the top ten hold roughly an eighth. Sequencing input: peripheral blood mononuclear cells (PBMCs). Source of these receptors: a man aged 18 to 30 with type 2 diabetes.

The genes are TRBV9 and TRBJ2-2, with TRBD1 identical over 10 bases. The CDR3 runs to 14 residues. V shed 4 bases, J shed 8 bases, and the junction held 5 bases outside the gene matches. CDR1 and CDR2 from the germline V gene are SGDLS and YYNGEE. The CDR3 sequence: CASSTGQGVGELFF. CDR3 bases: TGTGCCAGCAGCACCGGACAGGGGGTAGGGGAGCTGTTTTTT.

The table lists this clonotype with a count of one. V and J are TRBV6-1 and TRBJ1-5; no clear D gene. This CDR3 region has 15 residues. Germline CDR1 MNHNS, CDR2 SASEGT. V was clipped by 5 bases and J by 4 bases, with 15 bases between them. The CDR3 protein is CASSYLSPGNQPQHF. The CDR3 nucleotides read TGTGCCAGCAGTTACTTATCGCCGGGTAATCAGCCCCAGCATTTT.

The V gene is TRBV29-1, the J gene TRBJ2-2, with TRBD1 as a possible D gene (6 bases). V lost 2 bases and J 4 bases, leaving 11 bases between the germline ends. The V gene's germline CDR1 is SQVTM and CDR2 ANQGSEA. The CDR3 runs to 14 residues. CDR3 DNA: TGCAGCGTTGAACGGGACACCTCCACCGGGGAGCTGTTTTTT. The encoded protein is CSVERDTSTGELFF.

The chain carries TRBV29-1 and TRBJ2-2, with a possible D match to TRBD2 (6 bases). The CDR3 totals 12 residues. Germline values: CDR1 SQVTM, CDR2 ANQGSEA. Trimming cost V 7 bases and J 7 bases, with 13 bases left between them. CDR3 sequence (DNA): TGCAGCGCGGGAGAGGGCGACGGGGAGCTGTTTTTT. This codes for CSAGEGDGELFF.

This clonotype was seen a few times. The chain uses TRBV30 and TRBJ2-1, with D uncertain. Germline V gene sequence: CDR1 GTSNPN, CDR2 SVGIG (reference sequence). The CDR3 is 12 amino acids. Trimming stripped 3 bases from V and 8 bases from J, with 11 bases between. The CDR3 protein is CAWRSKSDEQFF. Here the CDR3 DNA reads TGTGCCTGGAGGTCTAAGAGCGATGAGCAGTTCTTC.

The chain links TRBV15 to TRBJ2-6, with TRBD1 as a possible D gene (7 bases). Germline CDR1 and CDR2: LNHNV and YYDKDF (reference sequence). This CDR3 has 17 amino acids. V was trimmed by 10 bases and J by 0 bases, leaving 19 bases between them. The CDR3 reads CASGTGTANSGANVLTF. The DNA of the CDR3 is TGTGCCAGCGGGACCGGGACAGCCAACTCTGGGGCCAACGTCCTGACTTTC.

A note on this clonotype: A much larger clone differs from this one at a single base, so this may be a read error. Given the absence of the conserved phenylalanine or tryptophan at the CDR3 end, a read error is likely. The V call is TRBV25-1, the J call TRBJ2-2; 7 bases fit TRBD2. Germline loops: CDR1 MGHDK, CDR2 SYGVNS. Trimming removed 3 bases from V and 2 bases from J; junction bases left unmatched: 6. The CDR3 covers 16 residues. For the CDR3, the DNA is TGTGCCAGCAGTGATCGGGGCGGGGGTAACACCGGGGAGCTGTTTCTT. It is translated as CASSDRGGGNTGELFL.

The DNA for the CDR3 is TGTGCCAGCAGTGGACAGGGCTCCTCGAGCGAGACCCAGTACTTC. Protein: CASSGQGSSSETQYF. This chain connects TRBV2 to TRBJ2-5; 7 positions agree with TRBD1. This CDR3 contains 15 residues. Germline CDR1 reads SNHLY; CDR2 reads FYNNEI. With V trimmed by 4 bases and J by 5 bases, 10 bases remained unmatched.

The chain has TRBV29-1 and TRBJ1-2, with TRBD1 identical over 8 bases. V was clipped by 6 bases and J by 1 base; unmatched bases: 1. CDR3 length: 12 residues. Germline-derived CDR1 and CDR2 are SQVTM and ANQGSEA. The CDR3 is CSVGQDNYGYTF. CDR3 sequence (DNA): TGCAGCGTGGGACAGGATAACTATGGCTACACCTTC. Combining the CDR3 with reference TRBV29-1 and TRBJ1-2 gives the whole variable domain SAVISQKPSRDICQRGTSLTIQCQVDSQVTMMFWYRQQPGQSLTLIATANQGSEATYESGFVIDKFPISRPNLTFSTLTVSNMSPEDSSIYLCSVGQDNYGYTFGSGTRLTVV.

The CDR3 DNA sequence: TGTGCCAGCAGTTTCTCATGGGTTACGTCCTACAATGAGCAGTTCTTC. It specifies CASSFSWVTSYNEQFF. The chain combines TRBV28 with TRBJ2-1, with D uncertain. Germline CDR1 and CDR2: MDHEN and SYDVKM. V was pared by 3 bases and J by 1 base, with 13 bases between. This CDR3 spans 16 amino acids.

This clonotype was counted only a few times. This chain joins TRBV28 and TRBJ1-2; 7 bases map to TRBD1. The CDR3 consists of 13 residues. The J segment lost 7 bases and the V segment lost 5 bases, leaving 7 bases of the junction unmatched. Germline assignment: CDR1 MDHEN and CDR2 SYDVKM. The CDR3 DNA is TGTGCCAGCAGTCTACAGGGGAGGGGTGGCTACACCTTC. Amino acid sequence: CASSLQGRGGYTF.

There are a few counts of this clonotype. The chain employs TRBV15 and TRBJ2-7, with a possible D match to TRBD1 (5 bases). This CDR3 is 15 amino acids long. Germline V gene data show CDR1 as LNHNV and CDR2 as YYDKDF (reference sequence). Trimming pared 1 base from V and 1 base from J, leaving 11 bases between. The CDR3 nucleotides are TGTGCCACCAGCAGAGTAAGAACAGGTTCCTACGAGCAGTACTTC. It is translated as CATSRVRTGSYEQYF.

In regard to this clonotype: This could be a read error, since a much larger clone is one nucleotide away. The chain couples TRBV2 to TRBJ1-6; 7 bases agree with TRBD1. Germline V gives CDR1 SNHLY, CDR2 FYNNEI. This CDR3 has 13 residues. In DNA, the CDR3 is TGTGCCAGCAGGGAGACTACAGGGGTGCCCCTCCGCTTT. It codes for CASRETTGVPLRF.

This chain connects TRBV7-3 to TRBJ2-3, with D perhaps TRBD1 (7 bases). V shed 1 base and J shed 4 bases, with 21 bases lying between them. The CDR3 covers 18 residues. Per the germline V gene, CDR1 is SGHTA and CDR2 is FQGTGA. CDR3 sequence: CASSLMQGDSPSPDTQYF. The CDR3 coding sequence is TGTGCCAGCAGCTTAATGCAGGGGGACTCACCCTCCCCAGATACGCAGTATTTT.